This TCR beta chain was found in a study of graft-versus-host responses after intestinal transplantation. As for the study in general: Recipients across the board were started on anti-thymocyte globulin induction, then kept on tacrolimus and steroids for roughly 3 years.

The CDR3 totals 14 residues. V shed 2 bases and J shed 9 bases, with 16 bases lying between them. The V gene's germline CDR1 is LNHDA and CDR2 SQIVND (reference sequence). Graft specimens yielded both intraepithelial and lamina propria lymphocytes. Overall study findings and caveats: Association was observed between peak circulating GvH clone levels and early post-transplant HvG declines. Present in recipient marrow, GvH clones included some that appeared first in ileum or blood. Graft-donor T cell macrochimerism in patients accompanied high graft-versus-host to host-versus-graft clonal ratios in allografts.

Assay used: immunoSEQ multiplex PCR; TCRdb lists only in-frame clones, some missing. The sample comprises thousands of clones, nearly 85% of which are singletons, and 10% rests with the top ten. A word on this clone: Its antigen is not identified.

This receptor was obtained from a human patient who received an intestinal transplant, so some T cells may come from the graft donor. The rearrangement links TRBV19 to TRBJ2-5; the D gene is possibly TRBD1 (7 bases). The material was ileum tissue, obtained around 130 days after transplant. This chain's CDR3 is CASSIRGQGEAQYF. The CDR3 nucleotides read TGTGCCAGTAGTATAAGGGGGCAGGGGGAGGCCCAGTACTTC. The whole variable domain, filled in from reference TRBV19 and TRBJ2-5, reads DGGITQSPKYLFRKEGQNVTLSCEQNLNHDAMYWYRQDPGQGLRLIYYSQIVNDFQKGDIAEGYSVSREKKESFPLTVTSAQKNPTAFYLCASSIRGQGEAQYFGPGTRLLVL.